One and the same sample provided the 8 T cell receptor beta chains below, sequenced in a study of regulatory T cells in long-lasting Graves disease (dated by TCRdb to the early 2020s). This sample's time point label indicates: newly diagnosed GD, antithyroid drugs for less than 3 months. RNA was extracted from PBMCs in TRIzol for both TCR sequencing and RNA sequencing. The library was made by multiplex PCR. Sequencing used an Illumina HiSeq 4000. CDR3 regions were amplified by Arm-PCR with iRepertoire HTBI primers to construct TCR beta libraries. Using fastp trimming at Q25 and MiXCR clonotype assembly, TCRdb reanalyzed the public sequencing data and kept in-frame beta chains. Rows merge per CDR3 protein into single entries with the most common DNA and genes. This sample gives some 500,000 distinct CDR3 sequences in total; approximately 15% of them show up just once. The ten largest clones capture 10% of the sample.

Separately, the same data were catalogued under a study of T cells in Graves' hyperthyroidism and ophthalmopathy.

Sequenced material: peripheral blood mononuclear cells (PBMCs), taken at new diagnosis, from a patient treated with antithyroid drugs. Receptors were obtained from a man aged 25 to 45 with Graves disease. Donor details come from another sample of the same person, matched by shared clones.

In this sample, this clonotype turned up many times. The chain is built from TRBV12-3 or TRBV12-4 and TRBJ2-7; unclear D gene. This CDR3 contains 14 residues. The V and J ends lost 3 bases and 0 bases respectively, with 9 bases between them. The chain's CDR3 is CASSFRSSSYEQYF. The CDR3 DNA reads TGTGCCAGCAGTTTTCGGTCCAGCTCCTACGAGCAGTACTTC.

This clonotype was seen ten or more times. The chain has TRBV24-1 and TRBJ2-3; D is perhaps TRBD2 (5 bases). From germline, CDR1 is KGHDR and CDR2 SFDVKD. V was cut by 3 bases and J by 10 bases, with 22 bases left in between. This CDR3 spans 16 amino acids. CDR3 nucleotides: TGTGCCACCAGTGATCCCACATCCTCAGCGGTAACATCGCAGTATTTT. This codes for CATSDPTSSAVTSQYF.

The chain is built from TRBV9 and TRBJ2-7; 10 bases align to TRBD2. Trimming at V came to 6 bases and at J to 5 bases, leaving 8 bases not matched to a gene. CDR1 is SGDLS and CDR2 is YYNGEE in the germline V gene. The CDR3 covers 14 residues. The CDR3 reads CASNPSGRENEQYF. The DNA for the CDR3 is TGTGCCAGCAACCCTAGCGGGAGAGAGAACGAGCAGTACTTC.

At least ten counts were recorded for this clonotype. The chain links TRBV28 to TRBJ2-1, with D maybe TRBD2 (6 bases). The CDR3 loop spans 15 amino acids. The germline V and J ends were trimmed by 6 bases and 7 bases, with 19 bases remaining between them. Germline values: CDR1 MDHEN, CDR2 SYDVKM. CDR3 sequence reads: CASSLLREVENEQFF. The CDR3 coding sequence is TGTGCCAGCAGCCTCCTTAGGGAGGTGGAGAATGAGCAGTTCTTC.

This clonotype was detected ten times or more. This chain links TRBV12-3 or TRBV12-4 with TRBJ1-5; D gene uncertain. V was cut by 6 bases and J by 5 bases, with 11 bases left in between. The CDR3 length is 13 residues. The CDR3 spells CASSPSQYQPQHF. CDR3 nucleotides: TGTGCCAGCAGCCCTTCCCAGTATCAGCCCCAGCATTTT.

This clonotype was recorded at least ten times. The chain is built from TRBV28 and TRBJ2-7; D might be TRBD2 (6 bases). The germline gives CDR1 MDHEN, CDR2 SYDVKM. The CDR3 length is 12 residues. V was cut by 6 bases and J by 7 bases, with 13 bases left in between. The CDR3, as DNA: TGTGCCAGCAGGGGGGGTCCGGGAGAGCAGTACTTC. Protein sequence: CASRGGPGEQYF.

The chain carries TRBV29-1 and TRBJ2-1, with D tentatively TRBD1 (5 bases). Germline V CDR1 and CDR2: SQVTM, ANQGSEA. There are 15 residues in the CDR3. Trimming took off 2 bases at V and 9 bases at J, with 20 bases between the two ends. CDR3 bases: TGCAGCGTTGAAAGATCGTCAGGGAAGGACGGTGAGCAGTTCTTC. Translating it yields CSVERSSGKDGEQFF.

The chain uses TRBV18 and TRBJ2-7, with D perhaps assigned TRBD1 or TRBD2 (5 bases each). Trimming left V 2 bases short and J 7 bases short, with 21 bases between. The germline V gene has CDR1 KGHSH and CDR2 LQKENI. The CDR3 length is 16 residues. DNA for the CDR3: TGTGCCAGCTCACCATACTCCGGGACCGACCCTAGGGAGCAGTACTTC. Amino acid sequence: CASSPYSGTDPREQYF.